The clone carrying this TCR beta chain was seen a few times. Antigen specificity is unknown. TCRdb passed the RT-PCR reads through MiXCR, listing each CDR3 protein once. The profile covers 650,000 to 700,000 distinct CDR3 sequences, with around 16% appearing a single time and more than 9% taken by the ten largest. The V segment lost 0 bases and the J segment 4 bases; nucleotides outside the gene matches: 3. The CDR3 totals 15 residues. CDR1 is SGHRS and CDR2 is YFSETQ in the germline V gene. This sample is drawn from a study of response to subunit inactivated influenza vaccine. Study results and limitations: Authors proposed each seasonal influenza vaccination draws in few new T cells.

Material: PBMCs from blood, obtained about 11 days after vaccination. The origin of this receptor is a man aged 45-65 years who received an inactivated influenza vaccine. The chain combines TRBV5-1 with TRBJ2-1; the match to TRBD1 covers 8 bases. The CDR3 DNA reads TGCGCCAGCAGCTTGGAGTGGACAGGGTACAATGAGCAGTTCTTC. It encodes CASSLEWTGYNEQFF. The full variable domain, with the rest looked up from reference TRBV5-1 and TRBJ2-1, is KAGVTQTPRYLIKTRGQQVTLSCSPISGHRSVSWYQQTPGQGLQFLFEYFSETQRNKGNFPGRFSGRQFSNSRSEMNVSTLELGDSALYLCASSLEWTGYNEQFFGPGTRLTVL.